Reported below is one T cell receptor beta chain. Antigen unknown. This sample was taken from a study of OX40 agonist ivuxolimab in advanced cancers. General study points: On average, a greater number of expanded clones characterised CD8+ T cells relative to CD4+.

Using immunoSEQ multiplex PCR, the repertoire was profiled, and TCRdb retains in-frame clones only, with some absent. The sample has 44,000 or so clones; approximately 90% are singletons. Excluded were patients having autoimmune disease history or systemic immunosuppression. Trimming took off 3 bases at V and 2 bases at J, with 11 bases between the two ends. Germline V gene lookup returns CDR1 WSHSY and CDR2 SAAADI. The CDR3 has 14 amino acids. The source of this sequence is an adult with an advanced solid tumor such as melanoma, head and neck, liver or kidney cancer. The chain couples TRBV10-2 to TRBJ2-7; D may be TRBD1 (5 bases). Material: CD4+ or CD8+ T cells sorted from blood, obtained in a trial of the OX40 agonist ivuxolimab. CDR3 residues: CASSENPRAYEQYF. Written as DNA, the CDR3 is TGCGCCAGCAGTGAAAACCCCAGGGCCTACGAGCAGTACTTC.